A selection of T cell receptor beta chains follows, all from one sample in a study of T-cell reconstitution after alpha-beta-depleted transplantation in children. TCRdb called the PCR reads again in MiXCR, with one record for every CDR3 protein. The sample holds a few hundred thousand distinct CDR3 sequences; 43% are singletons and the top ten take 25% to 30%. The starting material was PBMCs, obtained before TCRalphabeta/CD19-depleted stem cell transplant. These receptors all come from a girl aged 2-10 years with aplastic anemia, due to receive a stem cell transplant. Both conserved end residues are part of each CDR3. The D gene is left open where the match is weak. The size field is filled for only some rows; it gives once, few, many or a size class.

TRBJ1-1	NA	NA	TRBV6-1	CASSEREGHRFTEAFF	TGTGCCAGCAGTGAAAGGGAGGGGCATCGTTTCACTGAAGCTTTCTTT
TRBJ1-4	NA	NA	TRBV20-1	CSARRGAAEKLFF	TGCAGTGCTAGACGGGGGGCGGCGGAAAAACTGTTTTTT
TRBJ2-7	TRBD2	NA	TRBV5-4	CASSRGELRSSYEQYF	TGTGCCAGCAGCCGGGGGGAGCTTAGGAGCTCCTACGAGCAGTACTTC
TRBJ2-7	NA	many	TRBV12-3/TRBV12-4	CASSLARVAGQGNYEQYF	TGTGCCAGCAGTTTAGCGCGAGTCGCCGGTCAGGGGAACTACGAGCAGTACTTC
TRBJ2-7	TRBD2	once	TRBV29-1	CSVGTGGYEQYF	TGCAGCGTGGGGACGGGAGGATACGAGCAGTACTTC
TRBJ2-1	NA	NA	TRBV20-1	CSGSSSGGQYNEQFF	TGCAGTGGATCCTCGTCTGGCGGGCAGTACAATGAGCAGTTCTTC
TRBJ2-2	TRBD1	NA	TRBV5-1	CASSLVPWTGDIANTGELFF	TGCGCCAGCAGCTTGGTTCCCTGGACAGGGGATATTGCGAACACCGGGGAGCTGTTTTTT
TRBJ2-5	TRBD2	NA	TRBV25-1	CASSEYVGGRLETQYF	TGTGCCAGCAGTGAATATGTGGGCGGGAGGTTGGAGACCCAGTACTTC
TRBJ2-4	TRBD1	many	TRBV6-1	CASRRQGKNIQYF	TGTGCCAGCAGAAGACAGGGGAAAAACATTCAGTACTTC
TRBJ2-5	TRBD2	NA	TRBV20-1	CSARVGRALEETQYF	TGCAGTGCTAGAGTCGGGAGGGCCCTCGAGGAGACCCAGTACTTC
TRBJ2-1	TRBD2	NA	TRBV20-1	CSSGRAGDEQFF	TGCAGCAGCGGGAGGGCCGGGGATGAGCAGTTCTTC
TRBJ2-7	TRBD1	few	TRBV3-1	CASSQTRTGLGYEQYF	TGTGCCAGCAGCCAAACCCGGACAGGGTTGGGCTACGAGCAGTACTTC
TRBJ2-3	TRBD2	many	TRBV5-1	CASSPASRGGSDTQYF	TGCGCCAGCAGCCCAGCCAGCCGGGGGGGTTCAGATACGCAGTATTTT
TRBJ2-7	NA	once	TRBV18	CASSPGELEQYF	TGTGCCAGCTCACCCGGGGAACTCGAGCAGTACTTC
TRBJ2-3	NA	NA	TRBV30	CAWSVGWRGTDTQYF	TGTGCCTGGAGTGTAGGGTGGCGGGGAACAGATACGCAGTATTTT
TRBJ1-6	NA	NA	TRBV20-1	CSARGAGGFGSPLHF	TGCAGTGCTAGAGGGGCGGGGGGCTTCGGTTCACCCCTCCACTTT
TRBJ2-5	TRBD2	many	TRBV7-9	CASSPPGLAGEETQYF	TGTGCCAGCAGCCCCCCGGGACTAGCGGGAGAAGAGACCCAGTACTTC
TRBJ2-5	NA	NA	TRBV9	CASSAGPTMWTQYF	TGTGCCAGCAGCGCGGGACCGACTATGTGGACCCAGTACTTC
TRBJ2-3	NA	NA	TRBV7-2	CASSLAQDHTQYF	TGTGCCAGCAGCTTAGCGCAAGACCATACGCAGTATTTT
TRBJ1-4	NA	NA	TRBV6-5	CASSYSSSSANEKLFF	TGTGCCAGCAGTTACTCGAGTTCGTCAGCTAATGAAAAACTGTTTTTT
TRBJ1-5	NA	few	TRBV6-2/TRBV6-3	CASSYVGNQPQHF	TGTGCCAGCAGCTACGTCGGCAATCAGCCCCAGCATTTT
TRBJ2-3	TRBD2	few	TRBV6-1	CASSPPGLAGGPGGDTQYF	TGTGCCAGCAGTCCTCCGGGACTAGCGGGAGGGCCGGGGGGAGATACGCAGTATTTT
TRBJ2-3	NA	few	TRBV5-1	CASSTGHLTDTQYF	TGCGCCAGCAGCACCGGACACCTCACAGATACGCAGTATTTT
TRBJ2-1	NA	NA	TRBV29-1	CSDFGLLDNEQFF	TGCAGCGATTTCGGACTACTAGACAATGAGCAGTTCTTC
TRBJ2-5	NA	few	TRBV12-3/TRBV12-4	CASSSLGQGQETQYF	TGTGCCAGCAGTTCCCTGGGGCAGGGCCAAGAGACCCAGTACTTC
TRBJ1-3	NA	NA	TRBV20-1	CSASGEDGNTIYF	TGCAGTGCTAGCGGAGAGGACGGAAACACCATATATTTT
TRBJ1-1	NA	once	TRBV5-1	CAEGMNTEAFF	TGCGCCGAGGGCATGAACACTGAAGCTTTCTTT
TRBJ1-1	TRBD1	many	TRBV15	CATSRGGQGRTEAFF	TGTGCCACCAGCAGAGGTGGACAGGGGAGAACTGAAGCTTTCTTT
TRBJ2-1	TRBD2	many	TRBV20-1	CSATLSGGLAGVYEQFF	TGCAGTGCTACCCTATCCGGCGGACTAGCGGGAGTTTATGAGCAGTTCTTC
TRBJ2-7	NA	few	TRBV6-6	CASSYSRLYEQYF	TGTGCCAGCAGTTACTCGCGACTTTACGAGCAGTACTTC
TRBJ2-2	TRBD2	NA	TRBV2	CASRASGGSNTGELFF	TGTGCCAGCAGGGCTAGCGGGGGGTCGAACACCGGGGAGCTGTTTTTT
TRBJ2-1	TRBD1	many	TRBV29-1	CSVEDLSGGRYNEQFF	TGCAGCGTTGAAGATCTGTCAGGGGGACGCTACAATGAGCAGTTCTTC
TRBJ1-4	NA	many	TRBV9	CASSVGSGRNEKLFF	TGTGCCAGCAGCGTAGGCTCAGGGCGTAATGAAAAACTGTTTTTT
TRBJ1-1	NA	few	TRBV29-1	CSVYRENTEAFF	TGCAGCGTCTACAGGGAGAACACTGAAGCTTTCTTT
TRBJ2-3	NA	many	TRBV14	CASSHRGGTDTQYF	TGTGCCAGCAGCCATCGTGGGGGCACAGATACGCAGTATTTT
TRBJ1-5	NA	many	TRBV12-3/TRBV12-4	CASSLIAGYDQPQHF	TGTGCCAGCAGTTTGATTGCGGGGTATGATCAGCCCCAGCATTTT
TRBJ2-7	TRBD1	NA	TRBV29-1	CSVGARGRPYEQYF	TGCAGCGTTGGGGCCAGGGGGCGCCCCTACGAGCAGTACTTC
TRBJ1-5	NA	once	TRBV12-3/TRBV12-4	CASKMGLNQPQHF	TGTGCCAGCAAAATGGGACTCAATCAGCCCCAGCATTTT
TRBJ2-2	NA	few	TRBV9	CASSPSQRLTGELFF	TGTGCCAGCAGCCCGTCGCAGCGTCTCACCGGGGAGCTGTTTTTT
TRBJ2-3	TRBD2	NA	TRBV7-8	CASSSGLAPTDTQYF	TGTGCCAGCAGCTCCGGACTAGCCCCCACAGATACGCAGTATTTT
TRBJ1-1	TRBD1	few	TRBV15	CATSRGAGGNTEAFF	TGTGCCACCAGCAGAGGGGCAGGGGGAAACACTGAAGCTTTCTTT
TRBJ1-2	TRBD1	few	TRBV15	CATSRDRGGYGYTF	TGTGCCACCAGCAGGGACAGGGGCGGCTATGGCTACACCTTC
TRBJ2-5	NA	NA	TRBV7-7	CASSLGPSPGETQYF	TGTGCTAGCAGCTTAGGGCCCAGCCCAGGAGAGACCCAGTACTTC
TRBJ2-1	NA	NA	TRBV29-1	CSVEVRSSYNEQFF	TGCAGCGTTGAGGTCCGGAGCTCCTACAATGAGCAGTTCTTC
TRBJ1-5	TRBD1	once	TRBV7-9	CASSPDAGGQPQHF	TGTGCCAGCAGCCCCGATGCAGGGGGTCAGCCCCAGCATTTT